This TCR beta chain stems from a study of cytomegalovirus exposure and HLA in healthy donors. Study-wide findings and caveats: The classifier reportedly diagnosed cytomegalovirus status with high sensitivity and specificity. The authors listed around 150 TCR beta chains as cytomegalovirus-associated.

The CDR3 spans 15 residues. The J segment lost 10 bases and the V segment lost 3 bases, leaving 7 bases of the junction unmatched. The V gene's germline CDR1 is SGDLS and CDR2 YYNGEE. A word on this clone: What it binds is not known.

Primers included in the PCR were 60 Vbeta and 13 Jbeta primers. Original methodology: The count from a later analysis was tens of millions of unique TCR beta chains, about 10 million of them shared. Generated by immunoSEQ multiplex PCR, the TCRdb table keeps only in-frame clones and is missing some. The V and J calls and clone size were taken over from that table, and D and trimming were inferred from the DNA. This sample has 90,000 to 120,000 clones, with about 85% found just once. The sequenced sample was PBMCs. This sequence originates from a man aged 25 to 40 in good health and CMV-seronegative. The chain has TRBV9 and TRBJ1-4; 12 bases fit TRBD1. The CDR3 sequence: CASSGQGQGAGKLFF. In DNA, the CDR3 is TGTGCCAGCAGCGGCCAGGGACAGGGGGCTGGAAAACTGTTTTTT.